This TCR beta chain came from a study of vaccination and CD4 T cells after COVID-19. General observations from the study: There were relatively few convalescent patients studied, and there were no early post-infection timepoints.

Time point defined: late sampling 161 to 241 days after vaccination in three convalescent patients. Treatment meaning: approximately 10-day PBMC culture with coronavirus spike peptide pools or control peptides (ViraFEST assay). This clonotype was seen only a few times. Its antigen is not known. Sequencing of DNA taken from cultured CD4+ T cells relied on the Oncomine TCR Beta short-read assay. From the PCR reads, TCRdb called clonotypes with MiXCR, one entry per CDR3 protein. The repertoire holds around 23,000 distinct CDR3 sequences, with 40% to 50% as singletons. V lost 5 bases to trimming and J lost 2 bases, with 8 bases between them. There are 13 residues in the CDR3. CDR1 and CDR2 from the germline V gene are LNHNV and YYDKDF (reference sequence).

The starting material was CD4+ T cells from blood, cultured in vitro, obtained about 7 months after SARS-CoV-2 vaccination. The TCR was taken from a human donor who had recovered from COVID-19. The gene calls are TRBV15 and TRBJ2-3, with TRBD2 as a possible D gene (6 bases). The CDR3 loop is CATSGGYTDTQYF. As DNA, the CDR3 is TGTGCCACCAGCGGGGGGTACACAGATACGCAGTATTTT.